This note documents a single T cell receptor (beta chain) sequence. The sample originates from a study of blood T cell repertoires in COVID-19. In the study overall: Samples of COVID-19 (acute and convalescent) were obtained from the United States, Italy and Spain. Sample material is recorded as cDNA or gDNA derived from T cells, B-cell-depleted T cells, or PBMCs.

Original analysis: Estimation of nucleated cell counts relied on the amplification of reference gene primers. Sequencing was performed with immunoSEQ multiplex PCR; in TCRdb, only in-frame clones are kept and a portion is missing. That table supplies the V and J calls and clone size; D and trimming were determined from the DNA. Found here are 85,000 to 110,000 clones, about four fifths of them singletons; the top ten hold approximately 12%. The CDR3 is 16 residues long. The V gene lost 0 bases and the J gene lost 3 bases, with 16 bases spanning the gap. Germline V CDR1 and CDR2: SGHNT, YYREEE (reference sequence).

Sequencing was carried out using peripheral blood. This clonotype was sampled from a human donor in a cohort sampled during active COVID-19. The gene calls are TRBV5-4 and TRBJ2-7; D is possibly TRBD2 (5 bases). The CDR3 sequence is CASSLGRGSTVYEQYF. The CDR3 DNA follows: TGTGCCAGCAGCTTGGGTCGGGGTTCGACGGTCTACGAGCAGTACTTC.